This TCR beta chain was recorded in a study of blood T cells in healthy people across ages. Each sample provided at least 5.5 micrograms of extracted total RNA. Worth noting for this clonotype: Its antigen is not identified.

A sample-barcoded 5' primer and a J-beta primer mix were used in a second PCR of about 7 to 11 cycles. Each cDNA molecule was tagged by a template-switch adaptor that had 12 random nucleotides. TCRdb re-derived calls from the 5' RACE reads in MiXCR, one entry per CDR3 protein. The table shows some 700,000 distinct CDR3 sequences, with 22% occurring only once. CDR3 length: 14 amino acids. The V gene lost 5 bases and the J gene lost 4 bases, with 12 bases spanning the gap. CDR1 SNHLY and CDR2 FYNNEI come from the germline V gene. General study points: Long-lived donors had more naive CD4+ cells and higher diversity than aged donors. Among T cells, TCR beta diversity per million cells dropped roughly linearly as age rose.

The sequence came from a man aged 65 to 79 in good health. The chain carries TRBV2 and TRBJ1-5; D gene unclear. Sequenced material: blood. CDR3 protein: CASSTRRNNQPQHF. The CDR3 DNA reads as TGTGCCAGCAGTACTCGACGGAATAATCAGCCCCAGCATTTT.